The 4 T cell receptor beta chains reported below all come from one sample, sequenced in a study of T cell responses to AZD1222 COVID-19 vaccine. Produced via immunoSEQ multiplex PCR; TCRdb's table is partial and in-frame only. The sample has 150,000 or so clones; approximately 90% are singletons. The source was peripheral blood, collected 28 days after the second AZD1222 dose. These receptors all stem from an adult who received the AZD1222 COVID-19 vaccine.

The rearrangement joins TRBV11-3 to TRBJ1-1, with D unresolved. V was pared by 2 bases and J by 2 bases, with 3 bases between. The CDR3 consists of 12 residues. Per germline, CDR1 SGHNT and CDR2 YENEEA. The CDR3 bases are TGTGCCAGCAGCTTAACCAACACTGAAGCTTTCTTT. Amino acid sequence: CASSLTNTEAFF.

This chain connects TRBV9 to TRBJ1-1; 9 positions agree with TRBD1. This CDR3 contains 15 residues. V was clipped by 4 bases and J by 7 bases; unmatched bases: 11. CDR1 is SGDLS, CDR2 YYNGEE, per germline. CDR3 in amino acids: CASSPPGTGKNEAFF. In DNA form, the CDR3 reads TGTGCCAGCAGCCCCCCCGGGACAGGGAAGAATGAAGCTTTCTTT.

The rearrangement uses TRBV7-9 and TRBJ2-1; 11 bases align to TRBD2. CDR3 length equals 18 residues. Losses at the gene ends were 0 bases for V and 5 bases for J; bases not matched to a gene: 9. Germline V gene lookup returns CDR1 SEHNR and CDR2 FQNEAQ (reference sequence). The CDR3 DNA reads as TGTGCCAGCAGCTTAGCGAAGTTAGCGGGAGGGATAGACAATGAGCAGTTCTTC. It translates to CASSLAKLAGGIDNEQFF. The complete variable domain, with remaining parts taken from reference TRBV7-9 and TRBJ2-1, reads DTGVSQNPRHKITKRGQNVTFRCDPISEHNRLYWYRQTLGQGPEFLTYFQNEAQLEKSRLLSDRFSAERPKGSFSTLEIQRTEQGDSAMYLCASSLAKLAGGIDNEQFFGPGTRLTVL.

The chain combines TRBV6-5 with TRBJ2-5; weak D call: TRBD2 (6 bases). In germline, CDR1 is MNHEY, CDR2 SVGAGI. CDR3 length: 14 residues. The V gene lost 9 bases and the J gene lost 4 bases, with 18 bases spanning the gap. CDR3 nucleotide sequence: TGTGCCAGTGCCGTCGGGGGTGGCCGAGAGACCCAGTACTTC. Protein product: CASAVGGGRETQYF.